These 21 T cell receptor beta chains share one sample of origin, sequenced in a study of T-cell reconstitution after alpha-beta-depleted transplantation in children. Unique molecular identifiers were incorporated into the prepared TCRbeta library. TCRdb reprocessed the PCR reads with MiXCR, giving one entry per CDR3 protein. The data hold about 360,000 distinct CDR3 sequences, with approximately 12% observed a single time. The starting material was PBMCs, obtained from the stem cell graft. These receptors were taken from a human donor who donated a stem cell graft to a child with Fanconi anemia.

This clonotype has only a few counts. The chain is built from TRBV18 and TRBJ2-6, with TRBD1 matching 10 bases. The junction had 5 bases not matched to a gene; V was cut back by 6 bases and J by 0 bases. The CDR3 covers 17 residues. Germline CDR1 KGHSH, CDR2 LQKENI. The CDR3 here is CASSRQGALSGANVLTF. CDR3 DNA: TGTGCCAGCTCGCGACAGGGGGCTCTCTCTGGGGCCAACGTCCTGACTTTC. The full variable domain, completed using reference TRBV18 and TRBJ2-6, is NAGVMQNPRHLVRRRGQEARLRCSPMKGHSHVYWYRQLPEEGLKFMVYLQKENIIDESGMPKERFSAEFPKEGPSILRIQQVVRGDSAAYFCASSRQGALSGANVLTFGAGSRLTVL.

The CDR3 reads CASSQRRGHGYTF. The CDR3 DNA follows: TGCGCCAGCAGCCAAAGAAGGGGTCATGGCTACACCTTC. The chain couples TRBV4-3 to TRBJ1-2; D is possibly TRBD1 (5 bases). With 2 bases removed from V and 6 bases from J, the gap between germline ends came to 10 bases. Germline V gives CDR1 LGHNA, CDR2 YSLEER. This CDR3 has 13 amino acids.

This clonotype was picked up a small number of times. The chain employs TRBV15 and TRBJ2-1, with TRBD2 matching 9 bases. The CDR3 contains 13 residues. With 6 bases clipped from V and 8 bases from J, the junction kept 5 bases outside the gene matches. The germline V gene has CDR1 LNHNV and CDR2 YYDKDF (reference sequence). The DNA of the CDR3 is TGTGCCACCAGGGGCGGGGGGGACCATGAGCAGTTCTTC. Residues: CATRGGGDHEQFF.

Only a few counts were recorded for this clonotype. The CDR3 loop is CASSELGSNYNSPLHF. In DNA, the CDR3 is TGCGCCAGCAGTGAGTTGGGCAGTAACTATAATTCACCCCTCCACTTT. The chain recombines TRBV10-2 with TRBJ1-6; D remains ambiguous. This CDR3 is 16 amino acids long. The germline V gene has CDR1 WSHSY and CDR2 SAAADI. The V gene lost 1 base and the J gene lost 3 bases, with 10 bases spanning the gap.

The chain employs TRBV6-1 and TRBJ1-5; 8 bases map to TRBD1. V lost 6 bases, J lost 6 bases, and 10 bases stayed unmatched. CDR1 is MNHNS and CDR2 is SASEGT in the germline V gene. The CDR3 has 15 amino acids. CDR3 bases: TGTGCCAGCAGCGATCAGGGGACAGGAGTTCAGCCCCAGCATTTT. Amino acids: CASSDQGTGVQPQHF.

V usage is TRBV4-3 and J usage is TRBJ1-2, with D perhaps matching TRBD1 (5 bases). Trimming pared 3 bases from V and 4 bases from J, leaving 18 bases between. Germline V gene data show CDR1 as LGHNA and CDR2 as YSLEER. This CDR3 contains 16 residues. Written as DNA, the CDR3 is TGCGCCAGCAGCCACCTTGGGGCCGCCCGTCCCTATGGCTACACCTTC. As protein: CASSHLGAARPYGYTF.

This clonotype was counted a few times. CDR3 bases: TGCGCCAGCAGCTTTGAACAGGGGGCAAGGGAGACCCAGTACTTC. This codes for CASSFEQGARETQYF. This chain links TRBV5-1 with TRBJ2-5; 9 bases map to TRBD1. The CDR3 covers 15 residues. V gave up 2 bases and J gave up 5 bases; unmatched junction bases: 7. Looked up from germline, CDR1 is SGHRS and CDR2 is YFSETQ.

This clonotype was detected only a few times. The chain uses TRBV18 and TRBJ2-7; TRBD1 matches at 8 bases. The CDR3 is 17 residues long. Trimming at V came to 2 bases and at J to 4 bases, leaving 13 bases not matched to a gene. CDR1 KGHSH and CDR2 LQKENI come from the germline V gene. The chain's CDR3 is CASSPRGPTGAGYEQYF. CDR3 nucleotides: TGTGCCAGCTCACCAAGAGGGCCGACAGGGGCAGGGTACGAGCAGTACTTC.

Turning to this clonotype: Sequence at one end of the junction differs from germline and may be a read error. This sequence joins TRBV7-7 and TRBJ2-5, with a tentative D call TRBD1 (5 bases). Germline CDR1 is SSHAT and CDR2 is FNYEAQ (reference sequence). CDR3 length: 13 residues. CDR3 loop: CASSLTVSETQYF. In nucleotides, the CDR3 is TGTGCTAGCAGCCTGACAGTTTCGGAGACCCAGTACTTC.

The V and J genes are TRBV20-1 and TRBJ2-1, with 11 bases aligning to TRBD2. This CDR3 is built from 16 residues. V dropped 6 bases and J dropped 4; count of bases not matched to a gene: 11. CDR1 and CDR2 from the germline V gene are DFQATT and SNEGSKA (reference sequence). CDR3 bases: TGCAGTGCCAGGTCTAGCGGGGGGCTAGGGTACAATGAGCAGTTCTTC. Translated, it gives CSARSSGGLGYNEQFF.

CDR3 DNA sequence: TGTGCCAGCAGGTGGTCCGGGACAGGGAGGGCTGAAGCTTTCTTT. Protein: CASRWSGTGRAEAFF. V usage is TRBV6-2 or TRBV6-3 and J usage is TRBJ1-1; 9 nucleotides line up with TRBD1. V dropped 6 bases and J dropped 6; count of bases not matched to a gene: 11. The CDR3 spans 15 residues. Germline-derived CDR1 and CDR2 are MNHEY and SVGEGT.

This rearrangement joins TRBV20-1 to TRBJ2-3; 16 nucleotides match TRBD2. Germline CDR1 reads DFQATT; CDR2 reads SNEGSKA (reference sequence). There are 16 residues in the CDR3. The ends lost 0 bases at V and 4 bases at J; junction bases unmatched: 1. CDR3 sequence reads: CSAREGLAGGADTQYF. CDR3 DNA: TGCAGTGCTAGAGAGGGACTAGCGGGGGGGGCAGATACGCAGTATTTT.

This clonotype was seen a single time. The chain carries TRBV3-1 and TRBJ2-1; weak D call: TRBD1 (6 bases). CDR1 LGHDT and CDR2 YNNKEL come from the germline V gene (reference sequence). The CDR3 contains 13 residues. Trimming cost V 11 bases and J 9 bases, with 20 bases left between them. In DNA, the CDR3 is TGTGCCGCCGGGACATGGAGGTTTGCTGAGCAGTTCTTC. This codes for CAAGTWRFAEQFF.

CDR3 in DNA: TGCGCCAGCAGGCCAGACTTAAAGACCCAGTACTTC. Its translation: CASRPDLKTQYF. The V call is TRBV5-1, the J call TRBJ2-5; D is undetermined. Germline V lookup: CDR1 SGHRS, CDR2 YFSETQ. Deletions cut 5 bases from V and 6 bases from J, with 11 bases between. This CDR3 has 12 amino acids.

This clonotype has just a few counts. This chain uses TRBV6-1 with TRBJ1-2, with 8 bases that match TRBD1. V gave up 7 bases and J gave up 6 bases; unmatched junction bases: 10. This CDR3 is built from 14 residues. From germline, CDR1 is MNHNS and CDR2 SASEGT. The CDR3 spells CASIPDRERHGYTF. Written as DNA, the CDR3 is TGTGCCAGCATTCCGGACAGGGAAAGACATGGCTACACCTTC.

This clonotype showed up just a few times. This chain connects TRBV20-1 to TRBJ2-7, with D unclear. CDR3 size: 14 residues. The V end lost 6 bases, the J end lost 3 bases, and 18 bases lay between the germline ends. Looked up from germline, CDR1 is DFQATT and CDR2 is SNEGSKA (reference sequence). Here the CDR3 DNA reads TGCAGTGCCGGGCCCCCGGACCACCGCTACGAGCAGTACTTC. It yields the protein CSAGPPDHRYEQYF.

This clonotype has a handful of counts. Written as DNA, the CDR3 is TGTGCCAGCGGGACAGGGAGCACCGGGGAGCTGTTTTTT. Its translation is CASGTGSTGELFF. The rearrangement links TRBV6-2 or TRBV6-3 to TRBJ2-2; TRBD1 matches 9 bases. The CDR3 has 13 amino acids. The junction had 2 bases not matched to a gene; V was cut back by 8 bases and J by 4 bases. Germline CDR1 and CDR2: MNHEY and SVGEGT.

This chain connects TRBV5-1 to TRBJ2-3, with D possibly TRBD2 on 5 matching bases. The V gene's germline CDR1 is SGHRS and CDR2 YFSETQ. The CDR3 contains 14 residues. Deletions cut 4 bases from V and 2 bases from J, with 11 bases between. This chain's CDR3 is CASSRDLVTDTQYF. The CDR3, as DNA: TGCGCCAGCAGCCGGGATCTCGTCACAGATACGCAGTATTTT.

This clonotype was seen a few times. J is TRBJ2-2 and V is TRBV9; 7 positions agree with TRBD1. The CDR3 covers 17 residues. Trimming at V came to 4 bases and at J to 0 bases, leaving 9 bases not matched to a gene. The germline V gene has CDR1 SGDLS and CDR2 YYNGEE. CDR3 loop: CASSPRFQGANTGELFF. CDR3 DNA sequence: TGTGCCAGCAGCCCACGATTTCAGGGGGCGAACACCGGGGAGCTGTTTTTT.

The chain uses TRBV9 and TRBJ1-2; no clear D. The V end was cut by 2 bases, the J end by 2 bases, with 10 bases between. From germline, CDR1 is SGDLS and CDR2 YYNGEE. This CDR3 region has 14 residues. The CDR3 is CASSVGEGNYGYTF. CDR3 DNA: TGTGCCAGCAGCGTGGGAGAAGGCAACTATGGCTACACCTTC. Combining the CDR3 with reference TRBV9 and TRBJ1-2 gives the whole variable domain DSGVTQTPKHLITATGQRVTLRCSPRSGDLSVYWYQQSLDQGLQFLIQYYNGEERAKGNILERFSAQQFPDLHSELNLSSLELGDSALYFCASSVGEGNYGYTFGSGTRLTVV.

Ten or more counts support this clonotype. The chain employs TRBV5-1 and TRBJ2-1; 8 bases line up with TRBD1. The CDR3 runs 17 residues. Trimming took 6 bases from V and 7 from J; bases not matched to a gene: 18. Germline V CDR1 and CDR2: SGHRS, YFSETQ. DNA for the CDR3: TGCGCCAGCACGCTCCGACCCGGGACAGGTGGTCCTAATGAGCAGTTCTTC. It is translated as CASTLRPGTGGPNEQFF.